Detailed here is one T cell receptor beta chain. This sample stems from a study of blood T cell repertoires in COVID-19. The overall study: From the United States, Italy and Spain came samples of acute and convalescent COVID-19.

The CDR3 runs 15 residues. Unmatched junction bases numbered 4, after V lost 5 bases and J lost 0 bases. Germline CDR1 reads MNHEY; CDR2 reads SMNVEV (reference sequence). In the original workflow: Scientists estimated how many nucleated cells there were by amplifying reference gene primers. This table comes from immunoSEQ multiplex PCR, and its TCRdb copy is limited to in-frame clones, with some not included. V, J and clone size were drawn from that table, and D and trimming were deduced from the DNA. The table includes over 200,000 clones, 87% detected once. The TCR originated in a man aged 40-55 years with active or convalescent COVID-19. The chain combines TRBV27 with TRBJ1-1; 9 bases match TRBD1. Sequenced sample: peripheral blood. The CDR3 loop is CASSRDRVMNTEAFF. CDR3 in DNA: TGTGCCAGCAGTCGGGACAGGGTGATGAACACTGAAGCTTTCTTT.